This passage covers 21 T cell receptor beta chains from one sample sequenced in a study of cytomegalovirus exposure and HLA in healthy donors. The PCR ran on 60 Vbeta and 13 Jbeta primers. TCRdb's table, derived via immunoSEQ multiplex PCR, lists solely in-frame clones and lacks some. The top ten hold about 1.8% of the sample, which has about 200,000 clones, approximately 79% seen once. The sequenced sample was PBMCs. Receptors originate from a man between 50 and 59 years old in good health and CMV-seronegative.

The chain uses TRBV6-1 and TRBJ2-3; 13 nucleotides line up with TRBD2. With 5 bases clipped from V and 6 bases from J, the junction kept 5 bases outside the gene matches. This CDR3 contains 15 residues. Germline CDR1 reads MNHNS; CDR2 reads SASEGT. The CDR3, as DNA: TGTGCCAGCAGTCGGACTAGCGGGGGTCGGGATACGCAGTATTTT. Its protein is CASSRTSGGRDTQYF.

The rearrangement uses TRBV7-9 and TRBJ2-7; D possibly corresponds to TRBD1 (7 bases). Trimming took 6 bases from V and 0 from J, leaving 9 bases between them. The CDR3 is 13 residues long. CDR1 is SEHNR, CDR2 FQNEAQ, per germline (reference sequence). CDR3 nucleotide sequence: TGTGCCAGCAGGCGGGACAGCTCCTACGAGCAGTACTTC. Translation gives CASRRDSSYEQYF. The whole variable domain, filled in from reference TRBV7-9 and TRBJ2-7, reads DTGVSQNPRHKITKRGQNVTFRCDPISEHNRLYWYRQTLGQGPEFLTYFQNEAQLEKSRLLSDRFSAERPKGSFSTLEIQRTEQGDSAMYLCASRRDSSYEQYFGPGTRLTVT.

This CDR3 is CASSSGLAIYEQYF. CDR3 sequence (DNA): TGTGCCAGCAGCTCGGGACTAGCCATCTACGAGCAGTACTTC. The rearrangement links TRBV7-9 to TRBJ2-7; 9 positions match TRBD2. Looked up from germline, CDR1 is SEHNR and CDR2 is FQNEAQ (reference sequence). CDR3 length: 14 residues. The V and J ends lost 4 bases and 3 bases, in that order; junction bases with no gene match: 4.

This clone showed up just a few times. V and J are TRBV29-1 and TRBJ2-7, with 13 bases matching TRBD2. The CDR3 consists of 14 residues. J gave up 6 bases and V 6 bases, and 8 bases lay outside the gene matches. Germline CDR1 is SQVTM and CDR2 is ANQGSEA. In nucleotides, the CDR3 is TGCAGCGTCCCTACTAGCGGGAGGGCTTCCGAGCAGTACTTC. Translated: CSVPTSGRASEQYF.

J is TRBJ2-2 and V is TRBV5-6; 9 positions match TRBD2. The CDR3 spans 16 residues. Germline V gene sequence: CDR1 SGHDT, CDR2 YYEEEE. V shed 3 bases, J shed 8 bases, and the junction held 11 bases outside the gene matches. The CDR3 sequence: CASSSGNSGRAGELFF. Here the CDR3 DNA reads TGTGCCAGCAGCTCTGGAAATAGCGGGAGAGCAGGGGAGCTGTTTTTT.

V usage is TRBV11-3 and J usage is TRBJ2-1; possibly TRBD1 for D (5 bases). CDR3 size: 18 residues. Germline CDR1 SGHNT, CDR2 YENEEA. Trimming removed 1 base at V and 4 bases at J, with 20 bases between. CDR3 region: CASSLAGSARQTYNEQFF. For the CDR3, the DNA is TGTGCCAGCAGCTTAGCCGGATCTGCGAGACAGACGTACAATGAGCAGTTCTTC.

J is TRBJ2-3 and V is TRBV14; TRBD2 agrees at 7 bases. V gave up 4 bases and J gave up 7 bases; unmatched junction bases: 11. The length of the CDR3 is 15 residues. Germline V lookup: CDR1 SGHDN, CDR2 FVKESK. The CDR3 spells CASSRGGGSSNTQYF. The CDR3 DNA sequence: TGTGCCAGCAGCCGGGGGGGTGGGAGTTCGAATACGCAGTATTTT.

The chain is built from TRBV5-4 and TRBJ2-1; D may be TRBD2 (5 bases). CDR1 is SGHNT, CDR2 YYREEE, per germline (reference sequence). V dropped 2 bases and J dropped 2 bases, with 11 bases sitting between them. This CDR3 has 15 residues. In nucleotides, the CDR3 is TGTGCCAGCAGCTTAATAAGGGAGACCTACAATGAGCAGTTCTTC. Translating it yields CASSLIRETYNEQFF.

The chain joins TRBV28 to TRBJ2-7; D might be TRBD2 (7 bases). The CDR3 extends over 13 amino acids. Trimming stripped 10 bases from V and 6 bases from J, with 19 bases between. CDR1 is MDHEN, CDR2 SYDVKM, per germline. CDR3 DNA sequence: TGTGCCACGCGCGCGGGGGCGCTTCCCGAGCAGTACTTC. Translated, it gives CATRAGALPEQYF.

The CDR3 DNA reads TGTGCCAGCAGCTTATTATGGACTAGCGGGAGAGGACAAGAGACCCAGTACTTC. This translates into CASSLLWTSGRGQETQYF. The rearrangement links TRBV7-2 to TRBJ2-5; 13 nucleotides agree with TRBD2. From germline, CDR1 is SGHTA and CDR2 FQGNSA. Trimming at V came to 2 bases and at J to 2 bases, leaving 8 bases not matched to a gene. This CDR3 region has 18 residues.

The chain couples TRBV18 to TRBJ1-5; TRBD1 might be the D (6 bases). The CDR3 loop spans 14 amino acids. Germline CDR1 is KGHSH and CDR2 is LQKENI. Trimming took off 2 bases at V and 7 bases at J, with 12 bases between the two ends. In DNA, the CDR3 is TGTGCCAGCTCACCATCAACAGGGAACCAGCCCCAGCATTTT. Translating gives CASSPSTGNQPQHF.

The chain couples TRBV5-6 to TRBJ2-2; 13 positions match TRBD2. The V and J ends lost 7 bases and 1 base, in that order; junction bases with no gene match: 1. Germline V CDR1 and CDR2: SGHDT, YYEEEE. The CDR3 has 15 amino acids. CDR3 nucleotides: TGTGCCAGCTGGACTAGCGGGAGGAACACCGGGGAGCTGTTTTTT. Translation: CASWTSGRNTGELFF.

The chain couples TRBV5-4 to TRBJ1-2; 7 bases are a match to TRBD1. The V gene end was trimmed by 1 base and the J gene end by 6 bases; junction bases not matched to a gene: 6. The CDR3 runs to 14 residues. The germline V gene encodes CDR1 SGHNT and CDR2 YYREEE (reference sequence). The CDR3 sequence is CASSLSSQGDGYTF. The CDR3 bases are TGTGCCAGCAGCTTGTCAAGTCAGGGGGATGGCTACACCTTC.

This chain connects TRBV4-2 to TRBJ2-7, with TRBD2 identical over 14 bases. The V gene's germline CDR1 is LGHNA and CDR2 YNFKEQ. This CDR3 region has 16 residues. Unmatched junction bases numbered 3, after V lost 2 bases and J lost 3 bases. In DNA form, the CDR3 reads TGTGCCAGCAGCCAACAGGGACTAGCGGGAGACTACGAGCAGTACTTC. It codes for CASSQQGLAGDYEQYF.

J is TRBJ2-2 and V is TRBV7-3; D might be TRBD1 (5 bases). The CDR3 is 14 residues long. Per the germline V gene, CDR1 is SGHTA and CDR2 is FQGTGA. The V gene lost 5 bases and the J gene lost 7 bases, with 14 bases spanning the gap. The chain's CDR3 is CASSPQGLNGELFF. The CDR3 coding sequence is TGTGCCAGCAGCCCCCAGGGCCTGAACGGGGAGCTGTTTTTT.

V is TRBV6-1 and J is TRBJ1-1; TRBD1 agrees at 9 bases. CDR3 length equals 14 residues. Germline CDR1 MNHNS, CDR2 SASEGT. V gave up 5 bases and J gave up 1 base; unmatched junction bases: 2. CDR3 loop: CASSLTGGNTEAFF. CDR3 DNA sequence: TGTGCCAGCAGTTTGACAGGGGGGAACACTGAAGCTTTCTTT.

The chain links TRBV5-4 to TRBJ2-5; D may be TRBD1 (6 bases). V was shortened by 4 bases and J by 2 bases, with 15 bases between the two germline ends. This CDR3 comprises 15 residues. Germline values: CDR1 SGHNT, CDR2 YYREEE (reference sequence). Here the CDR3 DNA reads TGTGCCAGCAGCGCCCGGACAGCGACACAAGAGACCCAGTACTTC. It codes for CASSARTATQETQYF.

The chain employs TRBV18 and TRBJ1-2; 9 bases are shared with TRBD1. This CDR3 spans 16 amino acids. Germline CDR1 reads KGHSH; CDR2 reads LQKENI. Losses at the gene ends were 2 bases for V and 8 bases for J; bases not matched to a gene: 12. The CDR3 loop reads CASSPSTGGPAGGYTF. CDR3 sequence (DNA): TGTGCCAGCTCACCATCGACAGGGGGACCTGCGGGGGGCTACACCTTC. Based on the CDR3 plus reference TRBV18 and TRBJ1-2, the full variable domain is NAGVMQNPRHLVRRRGQEARLRCSPMKGHSHVYWYRQLPEEGLKFMVYLQKENIIDESGMPKERFSAEFPKEGPSILRIQQVVRGDSAAYFCASSPSTGGPAGGYTFGSGTRLTVV.

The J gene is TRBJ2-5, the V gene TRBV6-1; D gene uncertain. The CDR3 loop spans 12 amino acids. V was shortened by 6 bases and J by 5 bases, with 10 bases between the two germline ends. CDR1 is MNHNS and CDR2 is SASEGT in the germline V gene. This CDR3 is CASRRIQETQYF. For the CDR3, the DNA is TGTGCCAGCAGGAGGATTCAGGAGACCCAGTACTTC.

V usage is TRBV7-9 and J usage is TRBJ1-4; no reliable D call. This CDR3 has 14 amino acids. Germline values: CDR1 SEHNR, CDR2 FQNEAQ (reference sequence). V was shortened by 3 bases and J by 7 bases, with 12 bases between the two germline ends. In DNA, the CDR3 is TGTGCCAGCAGCTTCGCGACCAGGCGTGAAAAACTGTTTTTT. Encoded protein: CASSFATRREKLFF.

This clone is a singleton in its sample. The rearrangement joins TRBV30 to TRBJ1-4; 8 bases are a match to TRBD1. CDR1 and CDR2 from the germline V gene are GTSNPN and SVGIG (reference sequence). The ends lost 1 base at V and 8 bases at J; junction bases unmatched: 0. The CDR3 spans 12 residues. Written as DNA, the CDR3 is TGTGCCTGGAGTGACAGGGGGGAAAAACTGTTTTTT. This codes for CAWSDRGEKLFF. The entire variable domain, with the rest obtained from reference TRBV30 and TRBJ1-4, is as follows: SQTIHQWPATLVQPVGSPLSLECTVEGTSNPNLYWYRQAAGRGLQLLFYSVGIGQISSEVPQNLSASRPQDRQFILSSKKLLLSDSGFYLCAWSDRGEKLFFGSGTQLSVL.